The clone carrying this TCR beta chain was seen many times. Its specificity is unknown. V lost 4 bases and J lost 6, with 22 bases in between. This CDR3 spans 16 amino acids. From germline, CDR1 is MGHDK and CDR2 SYGVNS. Time point denoted: patch test 1, 2 weeks after DPC sensitization. The treatment was: therapeutic diphenylcyclopropenone sensitization with weekly scalp DPC. Donation of samples came from alopecia patients who were 18 to 70 years old and suitable for DPC. This specimen comes from a study of human T cells and chemical hapten exposure. Study as a whole: Alopecia areata, totalis or universalis affected patients, mainly female.

Study-wide points: PT1 expanded TCR counts correlated positively with patch test score.

In the original workflow: With a range of about 23,224 to 700,000, the median per sample was about 92,000 TCRs. One entry per CDR3 protein results from TCRdb running MiXCR on the RACE reads. The V and J calls and clone size are TCRdb's, not the authors'. The sample records about 360,000 distinct CDR3 sequences, roughly 4.8% being singletons. The V gene is TRBV25-1, the J gene TRBJ2-7, with D perhaps matching TRBD1 (7 bases). This receptor was taken from a woman in her 50s with alopecia areata. Some clones in this sample may be carry-over from other donors' samples. The sample was whole blood, taken in connection with sensitization to the hapten diphenylcyclopropenone (DPC). CDR3 in amino acids: CASSAPGLQGGLEQYF. CDR3 nucleotide sequence: TGTGCCAGCAGTGCCCCGGGTCTCCAGGGGGGCCTCGAGCAGTACTTC.